This T cell receptor beta chain was captured by sequencing in a study of blood T cell repertoires in COVID-19 (TCRdb year 2020). Regarding the research as a whole: The collaborator samples originated in the United States, Italy and Spain and spanned the acute and convalescent phases of COVID-19. The samples were drawn from two sources: the first 160 participants of the ongoing ImmuneRACE study, and 1,254 subjects contributed by 6 global collaborators. The sample metadata nearly always contained a de-identified subject ID, COVID-19 status, age in years and sex. Deeply sampled blood TCRbeta repertoires from subjects exposed to, actively infected with, or recovered from COVID-19 were included in the dataset. Where available, HLA class I and class II types were taken from metadata supplied by the sample provider and were not determined by assay-based typing. The material from the prospective study consisted of cDNA or gDNA derived from T cells, B-cell-depleted T cells, or PBMCs. The repertoires were released in a freely available public database meant as a resource for research on the immune response to SARS-CoV-2.

Based on the germline V gene, the CDR1 and CDR2 sequences are SGHTA and FQGNSA. The germline V and J ends show losses of 3 bases and 1 base respectively, and no gene match explains 6 bases of the junction. The CDR3 spans 16 residues, from the cysteine through the phenylalanine. Only CDR3 DNA is held: 48 bases, read in frame from base 1. A word on this clone: The specificity of this receptor is unknown. No base-level quality is on record; no much larger clone is a single base apart. Other DNA variants within this sample encode the same CDR3.

Participants in the prospective study were aged roughly 18 to 100 years, lived in about two dozen United States geographic areas, and enrolled through a virtual design. In the prospective study, cohorts were assigned on the basis of participant-reported clinical history obtained from a screening survey and a study questionnaire. Mobile phlebotomists in the prospective study collected whole blood, serum and a nasopharyngeal or oropharyngeal swab from every participant. Over a roughly two-month period, participants in the prospective study had the option of providing additional blood draws and questionnaires. Prospective study blood samples were shipped either frozen or at room temperature before DNA extraction. The paper as a whole reports these results and caveats: Clinical and demographic metadata were provided uncurated, with the amount varying by source and participant.

The immunoSEQ Assay, a bias-controlled multiplex PCR, was used to amplify TCRbeta CDR3 regions from genomic DNA. The published analysis was carried out like this. Nucleated cell counts per sample were estimated from amplification of reference gene primers within the assay. To quantify the absolute abundance of each unique TCRbeta CDR3 rearrangement, sequence reads were collapsed and filtered. For each sample, productive Simpson clonality was calculated as the square root of Simpson's diversity index across productive rearrangements. TCRdb mirrors the immuneACCESS table, restricted to in-frame sequences. Some clones are absent from its copies; in checked studies, under half trace to an unresolved V gene, and the reason for the others is unknown. That table furnishes V, J and clone size, whereas the DNA furnished D and trimming. A total of fewer than 200,000 clones appear in this sample, about four fifths of them only once. The ten largest clones represent less than 4% of the sample.

This receptor was identified in a woman aged 45-59 years in a cohort exposed to, infected with or recovered from COVID-19 (not recorded which). In this chain, TRBV7-2 is recombined with TRBJ1-3; TRBD1 aligns with 7 central bases. Sequenced input: PBMCs or T cells enriched from blood (not recorded which). The nucleotide sequence is TGTGCCAGCAGCTTGTCAGGGGGAAATTCTGGAAACACCATATATTTT. This sequence encodes CASSLSGGNSGNTIYF.